These 27 T cell receptor beta chains came from one sample sequenced in a study of T cell repertoires in cytomegalovirus infection. TCRdb re-derived calls from the reads in MiXCR, one entry per CDR3 protein. The sample has roughly 320,000 distinct CDR3 sequences, more than 8% seen once; the top ten hold 3.5% to 4.5%. Sequenced sample: PBMCs. These receptor sequences come from a human donor in good health (CMV status not recorded). Some clones in this sample may be carry-over from other donors' samples.

The table lists this clonotype with many counts. The rearrangement uses TRBV6-2 or TRBV6-3 and TRBJ1-1; a weak D match, TRBD1 (6 bases). The germline V gene encodes CDR1 MNHEY and CDR2 SVGEGT. The V gene lost 4 bases and the J gene lost 1 base, with 16 bases spanning the gap. The length of the CDR3 is 16 residues. The CDR3 sequence is CASSSYGQGPNTEAFF. Written as DNA, the CDR3 is TGTGCCAGCAGTTCCTACGGGCAGGGGCCGAACACTGAAGCTTTCTTT.

Many counts were recorded for this clonotype. CDR3 in amino acids: CASSLAGTASYNSPLHF. CDR3 in DNA: TGTGCCAGCAGTTTAGCAGGGACAGCCAGCTATAATTCACCCCTCCACTTT. The chain recombines TRBV12-3 or TRBV12-4 with TRBJ1-6; TRBD1 matches 7 bases. V trimming: 0 bases; J trimming: 3 bases; junction bases outside the gene matches: 5. There are 17 residues in the CDR3.

There are a few counts of this clonotype. J is TRBJ2-1 and V is TRBV29-1, with TRBD1 matching over 7 bases. Trimming cost V 1 base and J 5 bases; bases outside gene matches: 5. This CDR3 spans 14 amino acids. Germline V lookup: CDR1 SQVTM, CDR2 ANQGSEA. CDR3 sequence: CSVEGGTANNEQFF. Here the CDR3 DNA reads TGCAGCGTTGAAGGGGGGACAGCTAACAATGAGCAGTTCTTC.

As regards this clonotype: This sequence may be a read error, since a much larger clone differs from it by one base. The chain has TRBV7-3 and TRBJ2-2, with TRBD2 matching 10 bases. V was clipped by 0 bases and J by 3 bases; unmatched bases: 4. The CDR3 is made up of 17 amino acids. In germline, CDR1 is SGHTA, CDR2 FQGTGA. The CDR3 nucleotides read TGTGCCAGCAGCTTAACAAGCGGGGGGGCGCACACCGGGGAGCTGTTTTTT. Protein: CASSLTSGGAHTGELFF.

The J gene is TRBJ1-3, the V gene TRBV12-3 or TRBV12-4; D is ambiguous. The V and J ends lost 8 bases and 3 bases respectively, with 8 bases between them. The CDR3 has 12 residues. CDR3 sequence (DNA): TGTGCCAGCTCCACGGGTGGAAACACCATATATTTT. Protein product: CASSTGGNTIYF.

This clonotype was detected only a few times. This chain joins TRBV6-1 and TRBJ2-7; D not certain. The germline V gene encodes CDR1 MNHNS and CDR2 SASEGT. The CDR3 loop spans 14 amino acids. Trimming removed 1 base at V and 1 base at J, with 8 bases between. CDR3 sequence: CASSEGMGSYEQYF. The DNA of the CDR3 is TGTGCCAGCAGTGAAGGGATGGGTTCCTACGAGCAGTACTTC.

V is TRBV11-2 and J is TRBJ2-3; D uncertain. CDR1 is SGHAT, CDR2 FQNNGV, per germline. V shed 2 bases and J shed 1 base, with 10 bases lying between them. The CDR3 is 15 amino acids. The CDR3 region has the DNA TGTGCCAGCAGCTTAACAAATTTCCGCACAGATACGCAGTATTTT. Protein sequence: CASSLTNFRTDTQYF. Variable domain in full (rest from reference TRBV11-2 and TRBJ2-3): EAGVAQSPRYKIIEKRQSVAFWCNPISGHATLYWYQQILGQGPKLLIQFQNNGVVDDSQLPKDRFSAERLKGVDSTLKIQPAKLEDSAVYLCASSLTNFRTDTQYFGPGTRLTVL.

This clonotype was seen at least ten times. This chain uses TRBV7-9 with TRBJ1-2; 7 nucleotides agree with TRBD1. CDR3 length equals 14 residues. Germline values: CDR1 SEHNR, CDR2 FQNEAQ (reference sequence). With V trimmed by 4 bases and J by 4 bases, 6 bases remained unmatched. The chain's CDR3 is CASSSQTGRYGYTF. CDR3 DNA: TGTGCCAGCAGCTCCCAGACAGGGCGCTATGGCTACACCTTC.

In this sample, this clonotype turned up a few times. The chain employs TRBV7-6 and TRBJ2-7, with TRBD2 identical over 13 bases. Germline loops: CDR1 SGHVS, CDR2 FNYEAQ. V shed 4 bases, J shed 3 bases, and the junction held 6 bases outside the gene matches. This CDR3 spans 16 amino acids. In DNA, the CDR3 is TGTGCCAGCAGCTCTGGACTAGCGGGAGCCCTCTACGAGCAGTACTTC. Residues: CASSSGLAGALYEQYF.

The V and J genes are TRBV2 and TRBJ2-5; D is perhaps TRBD2 (6 bases). Germline CDR1 SNHLY, CDR2 FYNNEI. V was clipped by 7 bases and J by 0 bases, with 12 bases between them. The CDR3 extends over 14 amino acids. CDR3 bases: TGTGCCAGCACCTTTGGGACTTACCAAGAGACCCAGTACTTC. This encodes CASTFGTYQETQYF.

This chain links TRBV12-3 or TRBV12-4 with TRBJ2-5; D might be TRBD2 (5 bases). The CDR3 has 14 amino acids. V was clipped by 8 bases and J by 1 base, with 14 bases between them. CDR3 amino acids: CASSRGGSQETQYF. In DNA, the CDR3 is TGTGCCAGCTCTCGAGGAGGCAGCCAAGAGACCCAGTACTTC.

The rearrangement links TRBV7-9 to TRBJ1-1; 7 positions match TRBD1. The CDR3 runs to 18 residues. CDR1 and CDR2 (germline): SEHNR, FQNEAQ (reference sequence). The V segment lost 7 bases and the J segment 0 bases; nucleotides outside the gene matches: 17. Written as DNA, the CDR3 is TGTGCCAGCATCCCTAGGGGGCCCACAGGAGCCTTGAACACTGAAGCTTTCTTT. Its translation: CASIPRGPTGALNTEAFF. The whole variable domain, filled in from reference TRBV7-9 and TRBJ1-1, reads DTGVSQNPRHKITKRGQNVTFRCDPISEHNRLYWYRQTLGQGPEFLTYFQNEAQLEKSRLLSDRFSAERPKGSFSTLEIQRTEQGDSAMYLCASIPRGPTGALNTEAFFGQGTRLTVV.

A few counts support this clonotype. This rearrangement joins TRBV12-3 or TRBV12-4 to TRBJ1-1; the match to TRBD1 covers 7 bases. This CDR3 is 14 amino acids long. Trimming took 5 bases from V and 3 from J; bases not matched to a gene: 6. The CDR3, as DNA: TGTGCCAGCAGTCTAAAGACAGGGTACACTGAAGCTTTCTTT. This gives the protein CASSLKTGYTEAFF.

There are many counts of this clonotype. The rearrangement links TRBV7-2 to TRBJ2-7; possibly TRBD2 for D (5 bases). Germline lookup yields CDR1 SGHTA and CDR2 FQGNSA. Trimming took 5 bases from V and 3 from J, leaving 14 bases between them. The CDR3 runs to 14 residues. CDR3 sequence (DNA): TGTGCCAGCAGCCCCCAGGCGGGCAACTACGAGCAGTACTTC. Its protein product is CASSPQAGNYEQYF.

This clonotype has only a few counts. This chain uses TRBV28 with TRBJ1-5; D not certain. Germline V gene data show CDR1 as MDHEN and CDR2 as SYDVKM. The CDR3 spans 14 residues. The ends were cut back, 4 bases at V and 4 bases at J, with 11 bases in the middle. The CDR3 bases are TGTGCCAGCAGTTCCCCCAGCTCAAATCAGCCCCAGCATTTT. It specifies CASSSPSSNQPQHF.

In its sample, this clonotype was seen a few times. A much bigger clone sits one base away, suggesting this may be a read error. The rearrangement links TRBV7-4 to TRBJ2-7; D is possibly TRBD2 (5 bases). Germline assignment: CDR1 SGHVT and CDR2 SQSDAQ. The CDR3 is 12 residues long. V was clipped by 5 bases and J by 3 bases, with 8 bases between them. The DNA for the CDR3 is TGTGCCAGCAGCCCGGGGAACTACGAGCAGTACTTC. It yields the protein CASSPGNYEQYF.

This clonotype was picked up a small number of times. This chain connects TRBV3-1 to TRBJ2-2; D not resolved. CDR3 length: 17 residues. CDR1 and CDR2 from the germline V gene are LGHDT and YNNKEL (reference sequence). The ends were cut back, 0 bases at V and 5 bases at J, with 16 bases in the middle. The CDR3 sequence: CASSQDYWGLQTGELFF. In nucleotides, the CDR3 is TGTGCCAGCAGCCAAGATTATTGGGGTCTACAAACCGGGGAGCTGTTTTTT.

The sample holds many counts of this clonotype. This chain connects TRBV7-2 to TRBJ1-5; TRBD1 matches at 8 bases. Germline loops: CDR1 SGHTA, CDR2 FQGNSA. This CDR3 is built from 14 residues. The ends lost 5 bases at V and 7 bases at J; junction bases unmatched: 7. CDR3 nucleotide sequence: TGTGCCAGCAGCGTGACAGGGGAGGGACAGCCCCAGCATTTT. Translating gives CASSVTGEGQPQHF.

The V gene is TRBV11-2, the J gene TRBJ2-7, with a weak D call TRBD1 (5 bases). Trimming removed 1 base at V and 4 bases at J, with 11 bases between. This CDR3 has 14 residues. CDR1 SGHAT and CDR2 FQNNGV come from the germline V gene. CDR3 amino acids: CASSLGTRTYEQYF. CDR3 DNA: TGTGCCAGCAGCTTAGGAACAAGGACATACGAGCAGTACTTC.

The chain recombines TRBV3-1 with TRBJ2-7; D not certain. Trimming removed 2 bases at V and 6 bases at J, with 11 bases between. This CDR3 is built from 13 residues. CDR1 LGHDT and CDR2 YNNKEL come from the germline V gene (reference sequence). The CDR3 is CASSQTLLGEQYF. The CDR3 DNA is TGTGCCAGCAGCCAAACCTTACTCGGCGAGCAGTACTTC.

The chain joins TRBV28 to TRBJ1-5; D perhaps matches TRBD1 (6 bases). The germline V gene has CDR1 MDHEN and CDR2 SYDVKM. V was cut by 4 bases and J by 7 bases, with 11 bases left in between. The CDR3 consists of 13 residues. The CDR3 DNA is TGTGCCAGCAGTTCCAGCCAGGGGCAGCCCCAGCATTTT. Encoded protein: CASSSSQGQPQHF.

This clonotype was counted between two and nine times. The chain joins TRBV19 to TRBJ2-1; 10 bases are a match to TRBD2. Losses at the gene ends were 5 bases for V and 10 bases for J; bases not matched to a gene: 5. The CDR3 spans 13 residues. Germline assignment: CDR1 LNHDA and CDR2 SQIVND (reference sequence). The CDR3 region is CASSQTSGYEQFF. The CDR3, as DNA: TGTGCCAGTAGTCAGACTAGCGGGTACGAGCAGTTCTTC.

This clonotype appeared a few times. The chain combines TRBV25-1 with TRBJ1-2; D remains unclear. The CDR3 is 11 amino acids. Trimming removed 2 bases at V and 7 bases at J, with 5 bases between. Germline V gene data show CDR1 as MGHDK and CDR2 as SYGVNS. DNA of the CDR3: TGTGCCAGCAGTGAAGTTGGTGGCTACACCTTC. It encodes CASSEVGGYTF.

This clonotype was counted many times. The rearrangement uses TRBV6-2 or TRBV6-3 and TRBJ2-1; 10 bases fit TRBD2. V dropped 2 bases and J dropped 4; count of bases not matched to a gene: 2. This CDR3 has 15 amino acids. Germline CDR1 is MNHEY and CDR2 is SVGEGT. The CDR3 coding sequence is TGTGCCAGCAGTTACCGGACTAGCGGATACAATGAGCAGTTCTTC. Residues: CASSYRTSGYNEQFF.

The table lists this clonotype with many counts. The chain uses TRBV7-2 and TRBJ1-1; a weak D match, TRBD1 (5 bases). The length of the CDR3 is 15 residues. Trimming left V 0 bases short and J 1 base short, with 9 bases between. Germline V gene lookup returns CDR1 SGHTA and CDR2 FQGNSA. The CDR3: CASSLAGLGNTEAFF. The CDR3 region has the DNA TGTGCCAGCAGCTTAGCGGGGCTGGGGAACACTGAAGCTTTCTTT.

The chain's CDR3 is CASSMGQMNTEAFF. CDR3 sequence (DNA): TGTGCCAGTAGTATGGGACAGATGAACACTGAAGCTTTCTTT. The chain couples TRBV19 to TRBJ1-1; 7 nucleotides line up with TRBD1. CDR1 and CDR2 (germline): LNHDA, SQIVND (reference sequence). V was clipped by 3 bases and J by 0 bases; unmatched bases: 1. This CDR3 has 14 amino acids. Variable domain in full (rest from reference TRBV19 and TRBJ1-1): DGGITQSPKYLFRKEGQNVTLSCEQNLNHDAMYWYRQDPGQGLRLIYYSQIVNDFQKGDIAEGYSVSREKKESFPLTVTSAQKNPTAFYLCASSMGQMNTEAFFGQGTRLTVV.

A remark on this clonotype: It may be a read error: a sequence one base away is much more abundant. This CDR3 is CASSLINSGYTF. The CDR3 coding sequence is TGTGCCAGCAGCTTAATCAACAGTGGCTACACCTTC. This chain uses TRBV7-2 with TRBJ1-2, with D unclear. The germline V gene has CDR1 SGHTA and CDR2 FQGNSA. This CDR3 is built from 12 residues. Deletions cut 2 bases from V and 7 bases from J, with 8 bases between.